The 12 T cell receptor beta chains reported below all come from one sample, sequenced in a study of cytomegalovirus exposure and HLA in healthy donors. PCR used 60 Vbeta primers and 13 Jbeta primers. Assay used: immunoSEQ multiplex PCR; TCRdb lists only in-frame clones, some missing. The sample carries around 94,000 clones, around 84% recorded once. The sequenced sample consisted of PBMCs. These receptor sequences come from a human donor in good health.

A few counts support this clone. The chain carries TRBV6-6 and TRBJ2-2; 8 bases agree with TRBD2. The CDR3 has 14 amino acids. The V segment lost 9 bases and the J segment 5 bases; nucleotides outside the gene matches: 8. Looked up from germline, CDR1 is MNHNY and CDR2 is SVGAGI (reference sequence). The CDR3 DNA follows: TGTGCCAGTCCGGGGGGGGCCGGAACCGGGGAGCTGTTTTTT. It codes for CASPGGAGTGELFF.

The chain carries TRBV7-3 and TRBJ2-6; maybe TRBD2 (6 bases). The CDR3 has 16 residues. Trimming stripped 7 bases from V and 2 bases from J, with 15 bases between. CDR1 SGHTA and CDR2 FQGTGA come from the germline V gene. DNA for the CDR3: TGTGCCAGCACCCTTACCTCGGGGGCTGGGGCCAACGTCCTGACTTTC. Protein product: CASTLTSGAGANVLTF.

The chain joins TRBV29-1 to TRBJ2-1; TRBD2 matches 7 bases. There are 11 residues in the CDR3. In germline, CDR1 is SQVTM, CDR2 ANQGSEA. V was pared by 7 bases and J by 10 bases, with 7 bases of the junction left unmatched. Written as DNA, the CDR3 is TGCAGCGGGGAGGGGATTAGGGAGCAGTTCTTC. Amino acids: CSGEGIREQFF.

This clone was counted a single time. The CDR3 sequence: CSVRQGPNTEAFF. The CDR3 DNA reads TGCAGCGTTAGGCAGGGGCCGAACACTGAAGCTTTCTTT. V usage is TRBV29-1 and J usage is TRBJ1-1, with D possibly being TRBD1 (6 bases). The CDR3 covers 13 residues. Germline V gives CDR1 SQVTM, CDR2 ANQGSEA. Trimming took off 5 bases at V and 1 base at J, with 11 bases between the two ends.

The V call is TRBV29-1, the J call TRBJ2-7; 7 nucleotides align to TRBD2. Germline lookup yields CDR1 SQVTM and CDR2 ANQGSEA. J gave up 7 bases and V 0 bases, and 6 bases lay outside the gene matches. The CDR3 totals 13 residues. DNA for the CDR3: TGCAGCGTTGAAGATGGGGGGGTCGGGGAGCAGTACTTC. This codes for CSVEDGGVGEQYF.

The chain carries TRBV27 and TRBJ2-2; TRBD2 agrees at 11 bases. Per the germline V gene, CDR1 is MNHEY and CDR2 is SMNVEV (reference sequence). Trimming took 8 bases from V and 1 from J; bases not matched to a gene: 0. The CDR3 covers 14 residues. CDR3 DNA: TGTGCCAGCGGGACTAGCGGGAACACCGGGGAGCTGTTTTTT. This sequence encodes CASGTSGNTGELFF.

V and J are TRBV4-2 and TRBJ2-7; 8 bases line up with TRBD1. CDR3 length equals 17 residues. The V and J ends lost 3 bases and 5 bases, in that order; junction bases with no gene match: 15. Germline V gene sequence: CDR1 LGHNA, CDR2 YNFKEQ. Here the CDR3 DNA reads TGTGCCAGCAGCCAGAGCTTGACAGGGGCCTTTTTCGACGAGCAGTACTTC. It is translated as CASSQSLTGAFFDEQYF.

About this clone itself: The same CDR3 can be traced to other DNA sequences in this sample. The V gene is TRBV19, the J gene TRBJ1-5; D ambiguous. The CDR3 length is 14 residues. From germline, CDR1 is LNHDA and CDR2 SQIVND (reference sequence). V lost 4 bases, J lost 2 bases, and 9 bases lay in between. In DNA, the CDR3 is TGTGCCAGTAGTAGACAAACTGGCAATCAGCCCCAGCATTTT. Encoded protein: CASSRQTGNQPQHF.

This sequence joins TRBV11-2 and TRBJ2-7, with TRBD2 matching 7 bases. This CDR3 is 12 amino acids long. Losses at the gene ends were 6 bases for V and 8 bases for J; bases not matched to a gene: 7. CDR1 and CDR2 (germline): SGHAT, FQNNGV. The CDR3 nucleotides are TGTGCCAGCAGGCCGACTAGCTCCAAGCAGTACTTC. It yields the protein CASRPTSSKQYF.

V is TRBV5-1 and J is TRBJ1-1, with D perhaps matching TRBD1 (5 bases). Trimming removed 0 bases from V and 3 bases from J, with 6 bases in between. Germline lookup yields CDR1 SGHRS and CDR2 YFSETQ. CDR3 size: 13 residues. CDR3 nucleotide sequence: TGCGCCAGCAGCTTGGGGGGGGACACTGAAGCTTTCTTT. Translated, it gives CASSLGGDTEAFF.

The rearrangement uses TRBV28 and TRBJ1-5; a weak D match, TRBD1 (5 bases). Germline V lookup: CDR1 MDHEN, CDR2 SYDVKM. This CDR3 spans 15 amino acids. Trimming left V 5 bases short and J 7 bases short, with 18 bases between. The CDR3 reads CASSQLGGSGQPQHF. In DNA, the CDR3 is TGTGCCAGCAGTCAATTGGGGGGAAGTGGGCAGCCCCAGCATTTT. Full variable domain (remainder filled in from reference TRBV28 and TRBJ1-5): DVKVTQSSRYLVKRTGEKVFLECVQDMDHENMFWYRQDPGLGLRLIYFSYDVKMKEKGDIPEGYSVSREKKERFSLILESASTNQTSMYLCASSQLGGSGQPQHFGDGTRLSIL.

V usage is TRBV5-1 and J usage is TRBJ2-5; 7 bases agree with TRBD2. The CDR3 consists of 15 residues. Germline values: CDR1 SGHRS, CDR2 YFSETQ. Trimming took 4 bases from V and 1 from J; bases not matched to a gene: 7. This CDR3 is CASSPGGSAQETQYF. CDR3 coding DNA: TGCGCCAGCAGCCCCGGGGGGTCGGCCCAAGAGACCCAGTACTTC.